The table lists the clone carrying this T cell receptor (beta chain) with many counts. Its cognate antigen is unknown. This record comes from a study of regulatory T cells in long-lasting Graves disease. Study results and limitations: Preferential use of TRBV28, TRBJ1-2 and TRBJ2-5 was seen in persistent disease.

Between the trimmed V and J ends, which lost 1 base and 7 bases, there was a span of 5 bases. The germline V gene encodes CDR1 LGHDT and CDR2 YNNKEL (reference sequence). The CDR3 runs to 12 residues. Libraries of TCR beta came from iRepertoire HTBI primers plus Arm-PCR of CDR3 regions. TCRdb reanalysed the multiplex PCR reads using MiXCR and keeps one entry per CDR3 protein. The sample holds roughly 350,000 distinct CDR3 sequences; under 20% are singletons and the top ten take around 20%. The time point here: newly diagnosed GD, antithyroid drugs for less than 3 months. Construction of the TCR library relied on RNA isolated from PBMCs. The data also belong to a second study, concerning T cells in Graves' hyperthyroidism and ophthalmopathy.

The sample in question was peripheral blood mononuclear cells (PBMCs), obtained at new diagnosis, from a patient treated with antithyroid drugs. V is TRBV3-1 and J is TRBJ1-5; D is ambiguous. This clonotype originated in a woman in her late teens or twenties with Graves disease. The CDR3, as DNA: TGTGCCAGCAGCCAAGGAGAGCAGCCCCAGCATTTT. It yields the protein CASSQGEQPQHF.